A single sample is the source of the 16 T cell receptor beta chains below, sequenced in a study of STAT5B mutations in CD4+ large granular lymphocyte leukemia. TCRdb's table, derived via immunoSEQ multiplex PCR, lists solely in-frame clones and lacks some. This table holds 15,000 to 20,000 clones, approximately 84% found once. Input material: CD4+ T cells from blood buffy coats. The receptors shown here come from a human donor in good health.

The chain joins TRBV19 to TRBJ2-5; 7 positions match TRBD2. CDR1 and CDR2 (germline): LNHDA, SQIVND (reference sequence). V lost 3 bases to trimming and J lost 5 bases; unmatched junction nucleotides: 6. The CDR3 totals 14 residues. CDR3 bases: TGTGCCAGTAGTATCGCTAGCGGAGAGGAGACCCAGTACTTC. This sequence encodes CASSIASGEETQYF.

Only a few counts were recorded for this clone. This chain joins TRBV7-2 and TRBJ1-2, with 7 bases identical to TRBD1. The CDR3 has 13 amino acids. The V segment lost 2 bases and the J segment 4 bases; nucleotides outside the gene matches: 1. The germline V gene encodes CDR1 SGHTA and CDR2 FQGNSA. CDR3 in amino acids: CASSLQGGYGYTF. The CDR3, as DNA: TGTGCCAGCAGCTTACAGGGGGGCTATGGCTACACCTTC.

This chain connects TRBV30 to TRBJ2-6; no clear D. The CDR3 sequence is 17 residues long. Germline V gene sequence: CDR1 GTSNPN, CDR2 SVGIG (reference sequence). Trimming shortened V by 3 bases and J by 0 bases, and 15 bases separated the two germline ends. The CDR3 DNA reads TGTGCCTGGAGCGAGGCCCTGGCCATCTCTGGGGCCAACGTCCTGACTTTC. Amino acid sequence: CAWSEALAISGANVLTF. The full variable domain, in which reference TRBV30 and TRBJ2-6 provide the parts outside the CDR3, is SQTIHQWPATLVQPVGSPLSLECTVEGTSNPNLYWYRQAAGRGLQLLFYSVGIGQISSEVPQNLSASRPQDRQFILSSKKLLLSDSGFYLCAWSEALAISGANVLTFGAGSRLTVL.

The chain has TRBV4-1 and TRBJ1-5, with TRBD1 as a possible D gene (6 bases). The germline gives CDR1 MGHRA, CDR2 YSYEKL. The CDR3 totals 15 residues. Trimming pared 4 bases from V and 2 bases from J, leaving 12 bases between. The CDR3 protein is CASSLWDTGNQPQHF. CDR3 coding DNA: TGCGCCAGCAGCCTTTGGGACACAGGCAATCAGCCCCAGCATTTT.

In this sample, this clone turned up a few times. The J gene is TRBJ1-1, the V gene TRBV6-6; D may be TRBD1 (5 bases). CDR1 MNHNY and CDR2 SVGAGI come from the germline V gene (reference sequence). This CDR3 spans 14 amino acids. Trimming took 2 bases from V and 1 from J, leaving 8 bases between them. Here the CDR3 DNA reads TGTGCCAGCAGTTACGGGGGGGGGAACACTGAAGCTTTCTTT. Its protein product is CASSYGGGNTEAFF.

This rearrangement joins TRBV30 to TRBJ1-1; 7 bases fit TRBD1. The CDR3 has 12 residues. Trimming took 4 bases from V and 4 from J; bases not matched to a gene: 3. Looked up from germline, CDR1 is GTSNPN and CDR2 is SVGIG (reference sequence). CDR3 in DNA: TGTGCCTGGATCGACAGGGTCACTGAAGCTTTCTTT. This translates into CAWIDRVTEAFF.

The chain carries TRBV19 and TRBJ2-5; TRBD2 matches at 12 bases. The CDR3 spans 15 residues. V dropped 5 bases and J dropped 4; count of bases not matched to a gene: 5. In germline, CDR1 is LNHDA, CDR2 SQIVND (reference sequence). The CDR3, as DNA: TGTGCCAGTAGTTCCACTAGCGGGAGGAGAGAGACCCAGTACTTC. This sequence encodes CASSSTSGRRETQYF.

The J gene is TRBJ2-2, the V gene TRBV6-1, with TRBD1 matching 7 bases. Unmatched junction bases numbered 5, after V lost 10 bases and J lost 6 bases. This CDR3 has 12 residues. The germline V gene has CDR1 MNHNS and CDR2 SASEGT. CDR3 sequence reads: CAITQGAGELFF. DNA for the CDR3: TGTGCCATCACTCAGGGGGCCGGGGAGCTGTTTTTT.

V is TRBV6-1 and J is TRBJ2-1; 9 positions match TRBD2. V lost 8 bases and J lost 5; bases outside the gene matches: 10. Germline CDR1 reads MNHNS; CDR2 reads SASEGT. CDR3 length: 15 residues. CDR3 nucleotide sequence: TGTGCCAGCCTCCCCCGGGGACTAGCTCACAATGAGCAGTTCTTC. Its translation: CASLPRGLAHNEQFF.

This rearrangement joins TRBV19 to TRBJ1-3; tentatively, D is TRBD1 (5 bases). V lost 7 bases and J lost 2, with 15 bases in between. Germline CDR1 LNHDA, CDR2 SQIVND (reference sequence). CDR3 length: 15 residues. DNA of the CDR3: TGTGCCAGTATGGACGGGGGTTTGGCTGGAAACACCATATATTTT. Its translation is CASMDGGLAGNTIYF.

The rearrangement uses TRBV11-2 and TRBJ2-3, with TRBD2 identical over 7 bases. Trimming removed 2 bases from V and 4 bases from J; junction bases left unmatched: 15. The length of the CDR3 is 18 residues. Germline V gives CDR1 SGHAT, CDR2 FQNNGV. The CDR3 loop reads CASSLLRSGRAESDTQYF. The CDR3 coding sequence is TGTGCCAGCAGCTTACTTCGGAGTGGGAGGGCCGAGTCAGATACGCAGTATTTT.

CDR3 bases: TGTGCCACCTCTAAGACAGAAGAGACCCAGTACTTC. Translation: CATSKTEETQYF. The chain links TRBV15 to TRBJ2-5; D is perhaps TRBD1 (5 bases). The CDR3 covers 12 residues. CDR1 is LNHNV and CDR2 is YYDKDF in the germline V gene (reference sequence). V lost 8 bases, J lost 3 bases, and 10 bases lay in between.

This chain links TRBV9 with TRBJ2-5; TRBD2 agrees at 9 bases. Trimming at V came to 2 bases and at J to 2 bases, leaving 4 bases not matched to a gene. CDR1 is SGDLS and CDR2 is YYNGEE in the germline V gene. CDR3 length: 15 amino acids. CDR3 nucleotides: TGTGCCAGCAGCGTCATAGCGGGGGTACAAGAGACCCAGTACTTC. Translation: CASSVIAGVQETQYF.

This clone was seen a single time. This chain joins TRBV7-8 and TRBJ2-3, with 9 bases matching TRBD2. This CDR3 is 17 amino acids long. Trimming removed 2 bases from V and 4 bases from J; junction bases left unmatched: 10. Germline loops: CDR1 SGHVS, CDR2 FQNEAQ. CDR3 sequence: CASSLRREGQGSDTQYF. CDR3 nucleotide sequence: TGTGCCAGCAGCTTACGGCGGGAGGGCCAAGGATCAGATACGCAGTATTTT.

The chain links TRBV30 to TRBJ2-5; no clear D gene. Per the germline V gene, CDR1 is GTSNPN and CDR2 is SVGIG (reference sequence). The CDR3 consists of 11 residues. The germline V and J ends were trimmed by 1 base and 0 bases, with 0 bases remaining between them. The CDR3 loop reads CAWSDQETQYF. The CDR3 DNA follows: TGTGCCTGGAGTGACCAAGAGACCCAGTACTTC.

The chain combines TRBV18 with TRBJ2-1; TRBD2 matches 9 bases. V lost 3 bases, J lost 6 bases, and 12 bases stayed unmatched. This CDR3 has 17 residues. Looked up from germline, CDR1 is KGHSH and CDR2 is LQKENI. CDR3 amino acids: CASSPRPPSGVVNEQFF. The CDR3 DNA sequence: TGTGCCAGCTCACCTCGGCCACCTAGCGGGGTGGTCAATGAGCAGTTCTTC.